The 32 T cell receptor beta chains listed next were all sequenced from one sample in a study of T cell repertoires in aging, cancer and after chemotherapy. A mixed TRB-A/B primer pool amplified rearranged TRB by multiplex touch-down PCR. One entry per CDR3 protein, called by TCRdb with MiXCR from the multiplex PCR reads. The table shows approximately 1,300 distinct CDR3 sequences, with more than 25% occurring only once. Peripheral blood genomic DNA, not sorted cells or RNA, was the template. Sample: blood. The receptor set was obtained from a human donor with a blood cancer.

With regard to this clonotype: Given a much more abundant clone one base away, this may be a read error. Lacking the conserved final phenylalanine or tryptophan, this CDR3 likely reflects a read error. CDR3 in DNA: TGTGCCAGCAGCTTAGCCAACAGGGTAGCCGGGGAGCTGTTTTTG. It is translated as CASSLANRVAGELFL. This chain joins TRBV7-2 and TRBJ2-2; D might be TRBD1 (6 bases). The V end lost 0 bases, the J end lost 6 bases, and 11 bases lay between the germline ends. CDR3 length: 15 residues. Looked up from germline, CDR1 is SGHTA and CDR2 is FQGNSA.

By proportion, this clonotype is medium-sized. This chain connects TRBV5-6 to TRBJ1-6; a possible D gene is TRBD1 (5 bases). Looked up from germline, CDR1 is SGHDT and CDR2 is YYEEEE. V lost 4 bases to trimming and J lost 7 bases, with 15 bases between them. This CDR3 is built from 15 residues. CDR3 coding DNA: TGTGCCAGCAGCCTGGGACGCAGGGTAAATTCACCCCTCCACTTT. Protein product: CASSLGRRVNSPLHF.

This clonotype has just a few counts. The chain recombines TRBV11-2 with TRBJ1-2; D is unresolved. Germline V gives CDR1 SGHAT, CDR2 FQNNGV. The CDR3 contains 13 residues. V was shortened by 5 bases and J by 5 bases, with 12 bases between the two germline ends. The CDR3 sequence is CASSQGEGYGYTF. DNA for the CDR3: TGTGCCAGCAGCCAAGGTGAAGGGTATGGCTACACCTTC. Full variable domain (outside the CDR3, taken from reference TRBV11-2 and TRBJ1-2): EAGVAQSPRYKIIEKRQSVAFWCNPISGHATLYWYQQILGQGPKLLIQFQNNGVVDDSQLPKDRFSAERLKGVDSTLKIQPAKLEDSAVYLCASSQGEGYGYTFGSGTRLTVV.

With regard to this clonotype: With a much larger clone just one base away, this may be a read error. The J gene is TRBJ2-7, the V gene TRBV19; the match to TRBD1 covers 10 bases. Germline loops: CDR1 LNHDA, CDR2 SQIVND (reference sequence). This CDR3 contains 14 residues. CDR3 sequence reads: CASSMRQGAYEKYF. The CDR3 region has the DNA TGTGCCAGTAGTATGCGACAGGGGGCCTACGAGAAGTACTTC.

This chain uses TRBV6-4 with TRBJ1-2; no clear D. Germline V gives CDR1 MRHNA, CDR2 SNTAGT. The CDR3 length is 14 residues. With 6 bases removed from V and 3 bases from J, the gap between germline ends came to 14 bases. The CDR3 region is CASSREVVDYGYTF. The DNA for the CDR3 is TGTGCCAGCAGCCGCGAGGTGGTCGACTATGGCTACACCTTC.

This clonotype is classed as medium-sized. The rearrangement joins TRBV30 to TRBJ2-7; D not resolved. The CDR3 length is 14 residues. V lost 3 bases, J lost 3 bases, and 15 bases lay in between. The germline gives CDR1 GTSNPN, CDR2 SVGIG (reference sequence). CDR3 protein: CAWRRWQTSYEQYF. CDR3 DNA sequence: TGTGCCTGGAGAAGGTGGCAGACGAGCTACGAGCAGTACTTC. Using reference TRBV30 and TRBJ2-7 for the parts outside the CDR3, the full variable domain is SQTIHQWPATLVQPVGSPLSLECTVEGTSNPNLYWYRQAAGRGLQLLFYSVGIGQISSEVPQNLSASRPQDRQFILSSKKLLLSDSGFYLCAWRRWQTSYEQYFGPGTRLTVT.

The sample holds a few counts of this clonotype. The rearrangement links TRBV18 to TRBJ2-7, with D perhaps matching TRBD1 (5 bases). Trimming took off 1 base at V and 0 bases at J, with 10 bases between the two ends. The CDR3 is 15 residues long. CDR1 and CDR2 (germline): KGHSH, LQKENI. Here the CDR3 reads CASSPRQQSSYEQYF. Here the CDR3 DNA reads TGTGCCAGCTCACCACGACAGCAAAGCTCCTACGAGCAGTACTTC.

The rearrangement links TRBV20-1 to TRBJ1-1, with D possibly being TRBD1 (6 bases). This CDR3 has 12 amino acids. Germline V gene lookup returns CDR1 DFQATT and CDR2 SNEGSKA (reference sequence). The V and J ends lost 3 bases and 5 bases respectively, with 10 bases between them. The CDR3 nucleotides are TGCAGTGCTAGCAGGGGAGATACTGAAGCTTTCTTT. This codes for CSASRGDTEAFF.

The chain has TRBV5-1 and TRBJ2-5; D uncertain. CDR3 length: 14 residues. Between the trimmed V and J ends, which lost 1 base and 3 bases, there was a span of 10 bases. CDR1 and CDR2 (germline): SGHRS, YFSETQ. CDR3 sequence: CASSLNVGKETQYF. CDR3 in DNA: TGCGCCAGCAGCTTGAACGTTGGGAAAGAGACCCAGTACTTC.

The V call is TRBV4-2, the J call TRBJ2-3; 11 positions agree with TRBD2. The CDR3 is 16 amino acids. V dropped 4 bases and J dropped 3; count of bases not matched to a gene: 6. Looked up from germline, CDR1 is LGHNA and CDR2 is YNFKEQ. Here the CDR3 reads CASSLGTSGGTDTQYF. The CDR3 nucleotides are TGTGCCAGCAGCCTAGGGACTAGCGGCGGTACAGATACGCAGTATTTT.

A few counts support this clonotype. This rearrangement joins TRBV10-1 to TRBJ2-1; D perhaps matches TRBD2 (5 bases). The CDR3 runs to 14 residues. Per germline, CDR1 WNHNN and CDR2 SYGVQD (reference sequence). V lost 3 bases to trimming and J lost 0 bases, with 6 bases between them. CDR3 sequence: CASSDGSSYNEQFF. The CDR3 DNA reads TGCGCCAGCAGTGATGGGAGCTCCTACAATGAGCAGTTCTTC.

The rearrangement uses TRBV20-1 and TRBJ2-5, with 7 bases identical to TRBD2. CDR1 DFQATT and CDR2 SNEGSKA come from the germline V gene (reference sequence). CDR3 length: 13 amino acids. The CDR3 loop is CGLERGVGETQYF. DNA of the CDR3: TGCGGACTAGAAAGGGGTGTCGGAGAGACCCAGTACTTC.

CDR3 sequence (DNA): TGCGCCAGCAGCTTGGATGGGGGGCTCTATGGCTACACCTTC. It codes for CASSLDGGLYGYTF. The chain recombines TRBV5-1 with TRBJ1-2; a possible D gene is TRBD1 (6 bases). The germline V gene encodes CDR1 SGHRS and CDR2 YFSETQ. Trimming left V 0 bases short and J 4 bases short, with 10 bases between. The CDR3 covers 14 residues.

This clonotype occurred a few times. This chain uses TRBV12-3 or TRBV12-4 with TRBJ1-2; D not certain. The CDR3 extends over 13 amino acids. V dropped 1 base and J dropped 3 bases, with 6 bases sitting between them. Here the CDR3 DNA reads TGTGCCAGCAGTTTAGTCAAGGACTATGGCTACACCTTC. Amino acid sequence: CASSLVKDYGYTF.

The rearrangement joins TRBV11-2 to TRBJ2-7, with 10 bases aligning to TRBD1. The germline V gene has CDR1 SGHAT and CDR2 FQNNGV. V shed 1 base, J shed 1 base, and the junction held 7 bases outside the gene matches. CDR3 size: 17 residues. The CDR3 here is CASSLGTGGSSSYEQYF. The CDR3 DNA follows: TGTGCCAGCAGCTTAGGGACAGGGGGATCTTCATCCTACGAGCAGTACTTC.

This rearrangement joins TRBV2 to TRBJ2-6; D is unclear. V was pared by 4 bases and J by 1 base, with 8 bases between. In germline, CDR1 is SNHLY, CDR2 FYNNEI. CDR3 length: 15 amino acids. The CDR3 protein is CASSVLGSGANVLTF. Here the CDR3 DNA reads TGTGCCAGCAGTGTATTGGGTTCTGGGGCCAACGTCCTGACTTTC.

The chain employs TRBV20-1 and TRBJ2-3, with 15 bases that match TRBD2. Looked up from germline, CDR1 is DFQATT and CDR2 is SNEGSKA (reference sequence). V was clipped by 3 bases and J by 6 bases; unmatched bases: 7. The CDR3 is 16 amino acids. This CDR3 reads CSASTGTSGGRDTQYF. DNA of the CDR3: TGCAGTGCTAGCACCGGGACTAGCGGGGGGCGGGATACGCAGTATTTT.

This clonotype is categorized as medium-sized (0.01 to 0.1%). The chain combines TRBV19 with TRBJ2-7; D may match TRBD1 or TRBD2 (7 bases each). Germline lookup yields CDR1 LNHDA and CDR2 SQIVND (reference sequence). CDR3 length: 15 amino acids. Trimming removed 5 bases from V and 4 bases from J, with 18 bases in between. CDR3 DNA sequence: TGTGCCAGTAGTCAGCAGGGGGGGGGTCGGTACGAGCAGTACTTC. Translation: CASSQQGGGRYEQYF.

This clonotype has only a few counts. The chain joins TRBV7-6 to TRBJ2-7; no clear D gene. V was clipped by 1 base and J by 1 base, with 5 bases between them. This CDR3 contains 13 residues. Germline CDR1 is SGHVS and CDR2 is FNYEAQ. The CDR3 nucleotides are TGTGCCAGCAGCTTAGGGAGATCCTACGAGCAGTACTTC. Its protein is CASSLGRSYEQYF. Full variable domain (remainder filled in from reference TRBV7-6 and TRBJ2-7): GAGVSQSPRYKVTKRGQDVALRCDPISGHVSLYWYRQALGQGPEFLTYFNYEAQQDKSGLPNDRFSAERPEGSISTLTIQRTEQRDSAMYRCASSLGRSYEQYFGPGTRLTVT.

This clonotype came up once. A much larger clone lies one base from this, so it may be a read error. Here the CDR3 DNA reads TGTGCCAGCAGTCCCCAAAGATACGAGCAGTACTTC. Residues: CASSPQRYEQYF. The rearrangement links TRBV6-6 to TRBJ2-7, with D uncertain. With 5 bases removed from V and 4 bases from J, the gap between germline ends came to 9 bases. CDR1 MNHNY and CDR2 SVGAGI come from the germline V gene (reference sequence). The length of the CDR3 is 12 residues.

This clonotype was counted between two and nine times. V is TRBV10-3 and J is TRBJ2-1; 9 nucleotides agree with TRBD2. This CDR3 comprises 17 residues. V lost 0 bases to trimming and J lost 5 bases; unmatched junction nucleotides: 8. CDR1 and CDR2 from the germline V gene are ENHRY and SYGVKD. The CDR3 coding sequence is TGTGCCATCAGTGAGTCGATGGCTAGCGGGGATCACAATGAGCAGTTCTTC. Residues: CAISESMASGDHNEQFF.

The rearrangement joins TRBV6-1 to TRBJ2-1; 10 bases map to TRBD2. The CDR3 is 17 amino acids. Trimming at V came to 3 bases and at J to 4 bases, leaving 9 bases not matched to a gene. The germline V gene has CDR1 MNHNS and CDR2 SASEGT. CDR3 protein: CASSEGVAGGLYNEQFF. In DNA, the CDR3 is TGTGCCAGCAGTGAGGGGGTAGCGGGGGGCCTGTACAATGAGCAGTTCTTC.

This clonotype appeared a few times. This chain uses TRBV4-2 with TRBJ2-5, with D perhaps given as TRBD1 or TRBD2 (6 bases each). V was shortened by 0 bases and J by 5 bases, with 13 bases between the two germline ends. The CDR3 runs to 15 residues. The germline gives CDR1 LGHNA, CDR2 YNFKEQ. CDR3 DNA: TGTGCCAGCAGCCAAGATGGGCAGGGGAGGGAGACCCAGTACTTC. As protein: CASSQDGQGRETQYF.

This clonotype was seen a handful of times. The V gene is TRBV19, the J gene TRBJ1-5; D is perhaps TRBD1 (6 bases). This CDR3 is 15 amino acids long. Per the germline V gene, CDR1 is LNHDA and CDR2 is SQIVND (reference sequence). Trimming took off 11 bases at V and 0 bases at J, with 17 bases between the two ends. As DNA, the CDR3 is TGTGCCGGGGGTGGGGGGCCCAATAGCAATCAGCCCCAGCATTTT. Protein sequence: CAGGGGPNSNQPQHF. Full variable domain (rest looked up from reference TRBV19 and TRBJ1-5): DGGITQSPKYLFRKEGQNVTLSCEQNLNHDAMYWYRQDPGQGLRLIYYSQIVNDFQKGDIAEGYSVSREKKESFPLTVTSAQKNPTAFYLCAGGGGPNSNQPQHFGDGTRLSIL.

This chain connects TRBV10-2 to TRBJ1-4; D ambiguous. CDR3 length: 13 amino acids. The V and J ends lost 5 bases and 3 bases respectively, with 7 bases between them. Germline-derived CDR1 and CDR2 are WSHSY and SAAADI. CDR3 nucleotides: TGCGCCAGCAGTTGGCAAGCTAATGAAAAACTGTTTTTT. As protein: CASSWQANEKLFF.

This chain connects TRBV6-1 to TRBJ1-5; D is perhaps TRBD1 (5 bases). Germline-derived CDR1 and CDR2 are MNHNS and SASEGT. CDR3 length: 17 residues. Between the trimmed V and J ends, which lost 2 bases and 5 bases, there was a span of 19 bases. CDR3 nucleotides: TGTGCCAGCAGTGAAAGGGTAGGGGCTCCCTCGGATCAGCCCCAGCATTTT. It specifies CASSERVGAPSDQPQHF.

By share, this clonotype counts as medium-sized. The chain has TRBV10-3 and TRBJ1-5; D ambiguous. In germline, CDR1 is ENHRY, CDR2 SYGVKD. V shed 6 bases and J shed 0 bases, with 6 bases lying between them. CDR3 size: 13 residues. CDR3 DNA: TGTGCCATCAGCCGTTATAGCAATCAGCCCCAGCATTTT. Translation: CAISRYSNQPQHF.

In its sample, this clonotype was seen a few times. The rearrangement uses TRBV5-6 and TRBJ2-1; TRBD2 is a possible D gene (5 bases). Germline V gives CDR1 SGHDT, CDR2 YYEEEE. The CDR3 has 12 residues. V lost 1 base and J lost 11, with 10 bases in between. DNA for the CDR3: TGTGCCAGCAGCTTGAGAGGGAATAAGCAGTTCTTC. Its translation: CASSLRGNKQFF.

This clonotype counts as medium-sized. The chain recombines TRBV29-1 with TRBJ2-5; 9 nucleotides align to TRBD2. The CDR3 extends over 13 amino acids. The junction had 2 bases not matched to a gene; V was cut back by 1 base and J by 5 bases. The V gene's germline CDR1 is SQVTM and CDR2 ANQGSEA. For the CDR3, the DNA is TGCAGCGTTGAAGCTAGCGGGGAGGAGACCCAGTACTTC. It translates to CSVEASGEETQYF.

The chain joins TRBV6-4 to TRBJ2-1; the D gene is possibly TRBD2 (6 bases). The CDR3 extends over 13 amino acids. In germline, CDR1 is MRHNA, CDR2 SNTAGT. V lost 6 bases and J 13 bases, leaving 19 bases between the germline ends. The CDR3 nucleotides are TGTGCCAGCAGCTCCGCCCCGGGCGGACTACAGTTCTTC. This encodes CASSSAPGGLQFF.

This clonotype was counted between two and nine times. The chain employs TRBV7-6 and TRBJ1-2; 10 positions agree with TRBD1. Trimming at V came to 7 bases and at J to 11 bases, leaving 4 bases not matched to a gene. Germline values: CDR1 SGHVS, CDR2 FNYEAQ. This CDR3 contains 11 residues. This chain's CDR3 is CASTDRGQYTF. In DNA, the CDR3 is TGTGCCAGCACAGACAGGGGGCAGTACACCTTC.

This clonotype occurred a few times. CDR3: CSASRGYGYGYTF. The DNA of the CDR3 is TGCAGTGCTAGCAGGGGGTATGGCTATGGCTACACCTTC. V usage is TRBV20-1 and J usage is TRBJ1-2; 7 bases align to TRBD1. After removal of 3 bases from V and 4 bases from J, the junction contained 5 bases not matched to a gene. The CDR3 has 13 amino acids. CDR1 and CDR2 from the germline V gene are DFQATT and SNEGSKA (reference sequence).